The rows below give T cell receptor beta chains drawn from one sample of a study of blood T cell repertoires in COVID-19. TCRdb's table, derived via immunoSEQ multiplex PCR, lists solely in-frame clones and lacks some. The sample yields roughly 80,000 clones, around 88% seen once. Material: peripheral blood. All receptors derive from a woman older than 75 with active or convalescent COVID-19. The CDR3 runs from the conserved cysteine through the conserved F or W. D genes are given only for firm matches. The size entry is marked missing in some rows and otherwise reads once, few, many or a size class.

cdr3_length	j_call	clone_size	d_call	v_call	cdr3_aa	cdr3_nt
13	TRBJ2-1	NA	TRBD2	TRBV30	CAWSATSGIEQFF	TGTGCCTGGAGTGCGACTAGCGGGATCGAGCAGTTCTTC
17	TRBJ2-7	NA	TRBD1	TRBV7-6	CASSLKVGADRLDEQYF	TGTGCCAGCAGCTTAAAAGTTGGTGCGGACAGGCTGGACGAGCAGTACTTC
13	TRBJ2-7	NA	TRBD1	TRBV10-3	CAISRDRDDEQYF	TGTGCCATCAGCCGGGACAGGGATGACGAGCAGTACTTC
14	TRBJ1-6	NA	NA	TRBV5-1	CASSRNRDNSPLHF	TGCGCCAGCAGTCGTAACAGGGACAATTCACCCCTCCACTTT
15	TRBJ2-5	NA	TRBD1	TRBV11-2	CASSSGQGGGETQYF	TGTGCCAGCAGCTCGGGACAGGGTGGAGGCGAGACCCAGTACTTC
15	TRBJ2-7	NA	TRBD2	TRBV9	CASSVDPGGTYEQYF	TGTGCCAGCAGCGTAGACCCGGGGGGAACCTACGAGCAGTACTTC
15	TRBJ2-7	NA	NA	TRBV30	CAWSQTRQVAYEQYF	TGTGCCTGGAGTCAAACAAGACAGGTCGCCTACGAGCAGTACTTC
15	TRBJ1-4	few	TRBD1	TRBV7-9	CASSLPGTGGEKLFF	TGTGCCAGCAGCCTACCCGGGACAGGGGGCGAAAAACTGTTTTTT
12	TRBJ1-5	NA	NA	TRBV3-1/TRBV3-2	CASSQGPQPQHF	TGTGCCAGCAGCCAAGGGCCACAGCCCCAGCATTTT
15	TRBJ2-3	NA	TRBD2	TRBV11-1	CASSPGGTRADTQYF	TGTGCCAGCAGCCCAGGTGGGACTAGGGCAGATACGCAGTATTTT
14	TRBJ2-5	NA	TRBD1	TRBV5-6	CASSLDHRGETQYF	TGTGCCAGCAGCTTGGATCACAGGGGGGAGACCCAGTACTTC
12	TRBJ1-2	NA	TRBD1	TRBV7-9	CASSFGTVGYTF	TGTGCCAGCAGCTTTGGGACAGTCGGCTACACCTTC
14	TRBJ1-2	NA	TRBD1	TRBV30	CAWTTDRGHYGYTF	TGTGCCTGGACTACGGACAGGGGTCACTATGGCTACACCTTC
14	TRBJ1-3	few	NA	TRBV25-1	CASSGLISGNTIYF	TGTGCCAGCAGCGGACTTATCTCTGGAAACACCATATATTTT
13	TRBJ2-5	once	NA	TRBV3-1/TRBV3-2	CASSAGQQETQYF	TGTGCCAGCAGCGCGGGACAGCAAGAGACCCAGTACTTC
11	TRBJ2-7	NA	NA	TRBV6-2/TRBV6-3	CASSYYQEQYF	TGTGCCAGCAGTTACTATCAGGAGCAGTACTTC
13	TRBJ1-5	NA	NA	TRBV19	CASSPFGGQPQHF	TGTGCCAGTAGTCCCTTTGGGGGGCAGCCCCAGCATTTT
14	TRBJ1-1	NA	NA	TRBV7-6	CASTQVSWNTEAFF	TGTGCCAGCACCCAGGTGTCGTGGAACACTGAAGCTTTCTTT
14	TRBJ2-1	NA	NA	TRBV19	CASKQGPSRYEQFF	TGTGCCAGTAAACAGGGTCCCAGTAGATATGAGCAGTTCTTC
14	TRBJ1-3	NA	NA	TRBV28	CASKTGSSGNTIYF	TGTGCCAGCAAAACAGGGAGCTCTGGAAACACCATATATTTT
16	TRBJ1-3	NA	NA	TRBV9	CASSVAGYFSGNTIYF	TGTGCCAGCAGCGTAGCAGGGTACTTCTCTGGAAACACCATATATTTT
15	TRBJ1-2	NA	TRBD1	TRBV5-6	CASSIRDRDSYGYTF	TGTGCCAGCAGCATCCGGGACAGGGATTCATATGGCTACACCTTC
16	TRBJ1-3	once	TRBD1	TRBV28	CASSTGTGGSGNTIYF	TGTGCCAGCAGTACGGGGACAGGGGGCTCTGGAAACACCATATATTTT
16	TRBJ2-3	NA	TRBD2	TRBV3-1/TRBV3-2	CASSSSGTSGSNTQYF	TGTGCCAGCAGCTCCTCCGGGACTAGCGGGAGTAATACGCAGTATTTT
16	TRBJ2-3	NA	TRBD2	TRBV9	CASSAGLAGGPAAQYF	TGTGCCAGCAGCGCGGGACTAGCGGGGGGTCCGGCCGCGCAGTATTTT
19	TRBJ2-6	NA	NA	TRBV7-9	CASSLGYRGTLLGANVLTF	TGTGCCAGCAGCTTGGGTTACCGAGGGACTTTGCTCGGGGCCAACGTCCTGACTTTC
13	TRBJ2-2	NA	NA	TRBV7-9	CASSVTASGELFF	TGTGCCAGCAGCGTGACAGCTTCCGGGGAGCTGTTTTTT
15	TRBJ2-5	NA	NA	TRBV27	CASSWDWTTQETQYF	TGTGCCAGCTCTTGGGACTGGACTACCCAAGAGACCCAGTACTTC
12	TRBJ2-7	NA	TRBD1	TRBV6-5	CASRGQTYEQYF	TGTGCCAGCAGGGGACAGACCTACGAGCAGTACTTC
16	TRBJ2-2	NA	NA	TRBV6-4	CASSEGTRTNTGELFF	TGTGCCAGCAGTGAGGGTACTAGGACGAACACCGGGGAGCTGTTTTTT
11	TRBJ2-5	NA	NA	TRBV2	CASSSRETQYF	TGTGCCAGCAGTTCCAGGGAGACCCAGTACTTC
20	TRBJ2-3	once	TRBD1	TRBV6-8	CASSYSNYAATGGFTDTQYF	TGTGCCAGCAGTTACTCGAATTACGCGGCGACAGGGGGATTTACAGATACGCAGTATTTT
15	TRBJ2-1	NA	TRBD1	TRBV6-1	CASSRTGAGNNEQFF	TGTGCCAGCAGCCGGACAGGGGCCGGAAACAATGAGCAGTTCTTC
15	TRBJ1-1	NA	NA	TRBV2	CASSELGHRNTEAFF	TGTGCCAGCAGTGAACTGGGACACCGGAACACTGAAGCTTTCTTT
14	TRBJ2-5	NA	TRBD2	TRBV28	CASSLRGREETQYF	TGTGCCAGCAGTTTACGGGGGAGGGAAGAGACCCAGTACTTC
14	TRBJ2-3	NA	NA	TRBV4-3	CASSQDVSTDTQYF	TGCGCCAGCAGCCAAGACGTCAGCACAGATACGCAGTATTTT
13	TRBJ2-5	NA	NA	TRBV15	CATSLQGKETQYF	TGTGCCACCAGCCTTCAGGGGAAAGAGACCCAGTACTTC
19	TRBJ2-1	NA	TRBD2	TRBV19	CASSMRLAGAIYSYNEQFF	TGTGCCAGTAGTATGAGGCTAGCGGGAGCGATATACTCCTACAATGAGCAGTTCTTC
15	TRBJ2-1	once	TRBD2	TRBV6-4	CASSEIAGRMDEQFF	TGTGCCAGCAGTGAAATAGCGGGAAGGATGGATGAGCAGTTCTTC
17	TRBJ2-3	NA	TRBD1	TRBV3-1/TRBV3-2	CASSTRRGQGAADTQYF	TGTGCCAGCAGCACCCGGAGGGGACAGGGGGCCGCAGATACGCAGTATTTT
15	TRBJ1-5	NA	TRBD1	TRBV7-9	CASTRTGGAGQPQHF	TGTGCCAGCACTAGGACAGGGGGCGCGGGTCAGCCCCAGCATTTT
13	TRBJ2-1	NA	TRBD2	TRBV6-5	CASSYPTSGEQFF	TGTGCCAGCAGTTACCCAACTAGCGGCGAGCAGTTCTTC
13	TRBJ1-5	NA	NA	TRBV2	CASSSGNNQPQHF	TGTGCCAGCAGCTCCGGGAACAATCAGCCCCAGCATTTT
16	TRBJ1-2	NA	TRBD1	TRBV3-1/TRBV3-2	CASSGTGKYWNYGYTF	TGTGCCAGCAGCGGGACAGGGAAGTATTGGAACTATGGCTACACCTTC
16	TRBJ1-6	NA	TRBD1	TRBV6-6	CASSYIRTGNNSPLHF	TGTGCCAGCAGTTACATTCGGACAGGGAATAATTCACCCCTCCACTTT
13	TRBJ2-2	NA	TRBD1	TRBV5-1	CASSLAGGRILFF	TGCGCCAGCAGCTTGGCAGGGGGCAGGATCCTGTTTTTT
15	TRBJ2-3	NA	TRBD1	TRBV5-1	CASSFRGQGSDTQYF	TGCGCCAGCAGCTTCCGCGGACAGGGGTCAGATACGCAGTATTTT
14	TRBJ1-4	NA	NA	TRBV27	CASSLSGQVEKLFF	TGTGCCAGCAGTTTATCGGGCCAAGTTGAAAAACTGTTTTTT
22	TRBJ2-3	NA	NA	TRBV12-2	CASRFPPMTGVSPCPRADTQYF	TGTGCAAGTCGCTTCCCCCCCATGACAGGGGTCTCCCCCTGTCCTAGGGCAGATACGCAGTATTTT
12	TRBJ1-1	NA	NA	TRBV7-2	CASSPSLVVAFF	TGTGCCAGCAGCCCCTCCCTTGTTGTAGCTTTCTTT
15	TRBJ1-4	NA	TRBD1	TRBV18	CASSPQQGGMEKLFF	TGTGCCAGCTCACCCCAACAGGGGGGAATGGAAAAACTGTTTTTT
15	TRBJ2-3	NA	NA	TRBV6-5	CASSYGGSGGDTQYF	TGTGCCAGCAGTTATGGTGGGAGCGGTGGAGATACGCAGTATTTT
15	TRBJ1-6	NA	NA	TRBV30	CAWSVLEGGNSPLHF	TGTGCCTGGAGTGTCCTGGAGGGCGGGAATTCACCCCTCCACTTT
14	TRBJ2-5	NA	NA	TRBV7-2	CASSLKLLQETQYF	TGTGCCAGCAGCCTAAAACTACTCCAAGAGACCCAGTACTTC
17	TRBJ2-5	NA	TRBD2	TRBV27	CASIPQPRTSGTETQYF	TGTGCCAGCATCCCGCAACCCAGGACTAGCGGGACGGAGACCCAGTACTTC